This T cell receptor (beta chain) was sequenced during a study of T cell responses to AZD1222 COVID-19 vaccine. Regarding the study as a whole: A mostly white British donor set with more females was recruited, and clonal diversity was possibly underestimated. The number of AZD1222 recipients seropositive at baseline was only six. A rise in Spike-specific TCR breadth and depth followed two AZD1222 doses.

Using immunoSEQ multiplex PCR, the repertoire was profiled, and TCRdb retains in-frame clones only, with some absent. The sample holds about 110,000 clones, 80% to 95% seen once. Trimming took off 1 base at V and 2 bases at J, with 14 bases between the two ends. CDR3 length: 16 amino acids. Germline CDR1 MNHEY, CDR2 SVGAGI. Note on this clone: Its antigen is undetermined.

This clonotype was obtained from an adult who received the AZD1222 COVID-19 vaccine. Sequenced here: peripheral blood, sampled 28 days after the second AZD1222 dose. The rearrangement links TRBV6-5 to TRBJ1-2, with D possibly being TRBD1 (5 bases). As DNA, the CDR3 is TGTGCCAGCAGTTACTTAGCCGGGGACGGAAACTATGGCTACACCTTC. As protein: CASSYLAGDGNYGYTF.